This entry is about one TCR beta chain. Original analysis: Amplifying reference gene primers gave estimates of nucleated cell counts. Clones were read by immunoSEQ multiplex PCR, and TCRdb kept only the in-frame ones, dropping some. V, J and clone size were drawn from that table, and D and trimming were deduced from the DNA. The sample consists of some 70,000 clones, approximately 83% of them appearing once. The source of the sample is a study of blood T cell repertoires in COVID-19. Overall study: Samples of COVID-19 (acute and convalescent) were obtained from the United States, Italy and Spain. T cells, B-cell-depleted T cells, or PBMCs supplied cDNA or gDNA.

V trimming: 8 bases; J trimming: 7 bases; junction bases outside the gene matches: 6. The V gene's germline CDR1 is MNHEY and CDR2 SVGAGI. The CDR3 sequence is 14 residues long. V and J are TRBV6-5 and TRBJ2-1, with 12 bases matching TRBD2. This TCR came from a woman aged 55-69 years with acute or convalescent COVID-19. The sequencing input was peripheral blood. The CDR3 sequence: CASRWTSGTNEQFF. CDR3 DNA sequence: TGTGCCAGCCGCTGGACTAGCGGGACAAATGAGCAGTTCTTC.